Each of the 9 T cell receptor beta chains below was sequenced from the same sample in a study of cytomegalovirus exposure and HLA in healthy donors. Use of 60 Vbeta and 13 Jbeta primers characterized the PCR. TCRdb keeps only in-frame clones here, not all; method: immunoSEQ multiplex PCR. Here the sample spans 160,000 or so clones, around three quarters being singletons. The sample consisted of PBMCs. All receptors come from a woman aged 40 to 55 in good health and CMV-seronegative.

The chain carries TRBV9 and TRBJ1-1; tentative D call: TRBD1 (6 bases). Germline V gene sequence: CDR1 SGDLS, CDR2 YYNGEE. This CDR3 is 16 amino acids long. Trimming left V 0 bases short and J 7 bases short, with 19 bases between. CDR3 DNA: TGTGCCAGCAGCGTAGGTCTAATGGGAAGACAGGATGAAGCTTTCTTT. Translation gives CASSVGLMGRQDEAFF.

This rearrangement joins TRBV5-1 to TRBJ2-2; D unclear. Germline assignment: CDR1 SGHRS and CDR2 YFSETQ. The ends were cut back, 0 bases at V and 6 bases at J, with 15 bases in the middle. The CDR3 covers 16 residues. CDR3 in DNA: TGCGCCAGCAGCTTGGCCTCTAATCCGTCGTCCGGGGAGCTGTTTTTT. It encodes CASSLASNPSSGELFF.

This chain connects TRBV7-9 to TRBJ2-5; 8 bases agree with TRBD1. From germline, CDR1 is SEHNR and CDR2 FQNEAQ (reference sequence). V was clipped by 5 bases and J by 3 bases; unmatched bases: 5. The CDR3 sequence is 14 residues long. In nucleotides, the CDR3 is TGTGCCAGCAGCGCGGGACAGGTGAAAGAGACCCAGTACTTC. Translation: CASSAGQVKETQYF.

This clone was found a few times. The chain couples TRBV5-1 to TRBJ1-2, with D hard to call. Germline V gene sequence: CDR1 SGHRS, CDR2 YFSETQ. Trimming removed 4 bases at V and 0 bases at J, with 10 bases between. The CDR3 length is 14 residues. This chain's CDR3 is CASSPTAANYGYTF. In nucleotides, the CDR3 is TGCGCCAGCAGCCCCACGGCGGCTAACTATGGCTACACCTTC.

The CDR3 loop is CASSILRGGPGGAQFF. The CDR3, as DNA: TGTGCCAGTAGTATACTGAGGGGGGGTCCCGGTGGGGCGCAGTTCTTC. This chain uses TRBV19 with TRBJ2-1; D perhaps matches TRBD2 (7 bases). Looked up from germline, CDR1 is LNHDA and CDR2 is SQIVND (reference sequence). V was trimmed by 2 bases and J by 12 bases, leaving 23 bases between them. The CDR3 has 16 residues.

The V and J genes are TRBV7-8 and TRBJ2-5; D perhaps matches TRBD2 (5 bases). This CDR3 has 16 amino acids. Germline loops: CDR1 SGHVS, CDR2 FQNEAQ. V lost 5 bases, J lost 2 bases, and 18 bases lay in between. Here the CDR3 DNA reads TGTGCCAGCAGCCAAATTGGTCAGGCGGGTCAAGAGACCCAGTACTTC. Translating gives CASSQIGQAGQETQYF.

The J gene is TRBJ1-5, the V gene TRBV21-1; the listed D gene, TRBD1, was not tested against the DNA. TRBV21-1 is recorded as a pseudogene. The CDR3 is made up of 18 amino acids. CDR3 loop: CASSKSGRVRYSNQPQHF. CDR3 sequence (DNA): TGTGCCAGCAGCAAGTCGGGCAGGGTTCGTTACAGCAATCAGCCCCAGCATTTT.

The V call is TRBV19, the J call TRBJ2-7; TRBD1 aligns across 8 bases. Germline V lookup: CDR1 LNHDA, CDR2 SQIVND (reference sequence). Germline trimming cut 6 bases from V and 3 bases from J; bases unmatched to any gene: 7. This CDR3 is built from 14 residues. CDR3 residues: CASSPQGASYEQYF. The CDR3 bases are TGTGCCAGTAGCCCTCAGGGGGCCAGCTACGAGCAGTACTTC. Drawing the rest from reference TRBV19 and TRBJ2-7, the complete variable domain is DGGITQSPKYLFRKEGQNVTLSCEQNLNHDAMYWYRQDPGQGLRLIYYSQIVNDFQKGDIAEGYSVSREKKESFPLTVTSAQKNPTAFYLCASSPQGASYEQYFGPGTRLTVT.

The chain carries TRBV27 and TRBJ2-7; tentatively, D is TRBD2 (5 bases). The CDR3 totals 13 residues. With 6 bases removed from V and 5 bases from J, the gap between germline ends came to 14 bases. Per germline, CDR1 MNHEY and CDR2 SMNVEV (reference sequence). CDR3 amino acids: CASSPLEVHEQYF. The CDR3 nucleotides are TGTGCCAGCAGCCCGCTGGAGGTACACGAGCAGTACTTC.